One sample yielded the 4 T cell receptor beta chains listed below, sequenced in a study of T cells in localized non-small cell lung cancer (dated by TCRdb to the early 2020s). Libraries were constructed by the immunoSEQ multiplex PCR assay. Imported from immuneACCESS, the table was reduced by TCRdb to in-frame sequences with V and J called. These copies leave out some clones; in studies compared against another copy, an unresolved V gene accounts for under half, and the cause of the remainder is not known. The sample table records around 34,000 clones; roughly 93% of these occur just once. Roughly 7.7% of the sample rests with the top ten. Sequencing used peripheral blood, obtained before any cancer treatment. These receptor sequences come from a female donor of 60 years or more with stage I lung adenocarcinoma.

CDR3 DNA: TGTGCCAGCAGCTCTAACAGGGGCGCCGAGCCCCAGCATTTT. Translating it yields CASSSNRGAEPQHF. The chain employs TRBV13 and TRBJ1-5; 7 nucleotides agree with TRBD1. The CDR3 contains 14 residues. Germline CDR1 and CDR2: PRHDT and FYEKMQ (reference sequence). Trimming cost V 4 bases and J 8 bases; bases outside gene matches: 8.

J is TRBJ2-1 and V is TRBV4-3; D is possibly TRBD1 or TRBD2 (6 bases each). Germline lookup yields CDR1 LGHNA and CDR2 YSLEER. CDR3 length equals 13 residues. The germline V and J ends were trimmed by 4 bases and 7 bases, with 11 bases remaining between them. The CDR3 reads CASSPVGGNEQFF. CDR3 DNA: TGCGCCAGCAGCCCAGTAGGGGGGAATGAGCAGTTCTTC.

This chain connects TRBV14 to TRBJ2-7; perhaps TRBD2 as D (5 bases). The CDR3 has 13 amino acids. The germline CDR1 and CDR2 sequences are SGHDN and FVKESK. Trimming shortened V by 4 bases and J by 7 bases, and 14 bases separated the two germline ends. The CDR3 DNA is TGTGCCAGCAGCCTTTCTACGTGGAGGGAGCAGTACGTC. Protein sequence: CASSLSTWREQYV.

The chain employs TRBV7-2 and TRBJ1-5; the match to TRBD1 covers 10 bases. The germline CDR1 and CDR2 sequences are SGHTA and FQGNSA. V shed 1 base and J 6 bases; nucleotides not matched to a gene: 9. The CDR3 sequence is 17 residues long. CDR3 in amino acids: CASSLVSAGTGVQPQHF. The CDR3 DNA reads TGTGCCAGCAGCTTAGTTTCGGCCGGGACAGGGGTTCAGCCCCAGCATTTT. Full variable domain (missing parts from reference TRBV7-2 and TRBJ1-5): GAGVSQSPSNKVTEKGKDVELRCDPISGHTALYWYRQSLGQGLEFLIYFQGNSAPDKSGLPSDRFSAERTGGSVSTLTIQRTQQEDSAVYLCASSLVSAGTGVQPQHFGDGTRLSIL.